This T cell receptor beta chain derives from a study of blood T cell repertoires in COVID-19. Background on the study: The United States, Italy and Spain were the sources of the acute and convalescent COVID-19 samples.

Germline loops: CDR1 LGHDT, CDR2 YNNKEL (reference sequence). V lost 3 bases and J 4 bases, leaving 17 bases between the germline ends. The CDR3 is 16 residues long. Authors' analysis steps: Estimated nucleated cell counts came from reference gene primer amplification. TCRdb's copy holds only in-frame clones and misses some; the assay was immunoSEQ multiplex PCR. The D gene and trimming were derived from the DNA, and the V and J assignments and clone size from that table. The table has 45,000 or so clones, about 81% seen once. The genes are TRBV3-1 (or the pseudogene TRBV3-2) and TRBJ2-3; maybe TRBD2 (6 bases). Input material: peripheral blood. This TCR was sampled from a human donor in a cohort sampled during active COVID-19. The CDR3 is CASSQSLAPSADTQYF. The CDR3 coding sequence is TGTGCCAGCAGCCAGTCACTAGCCCCCAGCGCAGATACGCAGTATTTT.